These 30 T cell receptor beta chains were all obtained from the same sample, sequenced in a study of Graves' ophthalmopathy and Graves' hyperthyroidism. Scientists amplified the TCR beta CDR3 regions from RNA transcripts. Second-round multiplex PCR came after a first-round RT-PCR that employed HTBI primers. TCRdb passed the multiplex PCR reads through MiXCR, listing each CDR3 protein once. The sample includes about 1.2 million distinct CDR3 sequences, about two fifths of them seen just once. What was sequenced was peripheral blood or thyroid tissue (not recorded which). These receptors originate from an adult man with Graves' hyperthyroidism.

This clonotype was found once. This chain joins TRBV7-6 and TRBJ2-5; perhaps TRBD2 as D (5 bases). The V end was cut by 5 bases, the J end by 7 bases, with 14 bases between. CDR3 size: 13 residues. Germline V CDR1 and CDR2: SGHVS, FNYEAQ. This CDR3 is CASSPGVGGTQYF. The CDR3 DNA reads TGTGCCAGCAGCCCCGGGGTTGGAGGGACCCAGTACTTC.

This sequence joins TRBV5-4 and TRBJ2-7; a weak D match, TRBD2 (5 bases). This CDR3 has 15 residues. Germline V gene lookup returns CDR1 SGHNT and CDR2 YYREEE (reference sequence). V lost 4 bases, J lost 3 bases, and 17 bases lay in between. CDR3 amino acids: CASSPGVPPHYEQYF. The CDR3 coding sequence is TGTGCCAGCAGCCCCGGGGTCCCACCCCACTACGAGCAGTACTTC.

This clonotype has a count of ten or more. V and J are TRBV7-9 and TRBJ2-7; TRBD2 agrees at 11 bases. Germline assignment: CDR1 SEHNR and CDR2 FQNEAQ (reference sequence). The CDR3 is 15 amino acids. Trimming cost V 6 bases and J 0 bases; bases outside gene matches: 4. This chain's CDR3 is CASSYTSGSSYEQYF. In nucleotides, the CDR3 is TGTGCCAGCAGTTATACTAGCGGGAGCTCCTACGAGCAGTACTTC.

The J gene is TRBJ2-7, the V gene TRBV10-3, with TRBD2 identical over 12 bases. The CDR3 consists of 16 residues. After removal of 10 bases from V and 3 bases from J, the junction contained 13 bases not matched to a gene. CDR1 and CDR2 from the germline V gene are ENHRY and SYGVKD. Here the CDR3 reads CASSHDRTSGNYEQYF. The CDR3 nucleotides are TGTGCCAGCTCTCACGATCGGACTAGCGGGAACTACGAGCAGTACTTC.

With regard to this clonotype: In this CDR3 the conserved last residue, phenylalanine or tryptophan, is missing, so a read error is likely. The DNA is left out, because the CDR3 cannot be placed on it with certainty; the CDR3 is given as TCRdb lists it. V is TRBV7-9 and J is TRBJ2-5; TRBD1, as called in the table, went unchecked against the DNA. The CDR3 spans 9 amino acids, including both terminal residues. Germline CDR1 and CDR2: SEHNR and FQNEAQ (reference sequence). CDR3 protein: CASRDPRAL.

Remarks on this clonotype: Germline is not matched at one junction end, which may reflect a read error. The genes are TRBV5-1 and TRBJ2-5; D might be TRBD1 or TRBD2, each matching 5 bases. Judging by the DNA end, TRBJ2-7 fits better; the J call may be wrong. CDR1 SGHRS and CDR2 YFSETQ come from the germline V gene. This CDR3 has 14 amino acids. Here the CDR3 reads CASSSGLRGYEQYF. DNA for the CDR3: TGTGCCAGCAGCTCGGGGCTTCGGGGATACGAGCAGTACTTC.

This clonotype was found many times. J is TRBJ1-6 and V is TRBV7-9; D not certain. The CDR3 is made up of 14 amino acids. The V gene's germline CDR1 is SEHNR and CDR2 FQNEAQ (reference sequence). The V and J ends lost 5 bases and 8 bases respectively, with 13 bases between them. CDR3 coding DNA: TGTGCCAGCAGCCGTCGGGGAAAATATTCACCCCTCCACTTT. This codes for CASSRRGKYSPLHF. The full variable domain, with the rest looked up from reference TRBV7-9 and TRBJ1-6, is DTGVSQNPRHKITKRGQNVTFRCDPISEHNRLYWYRQTLGQGPEFLTYFQNEAQLEKSRLLSDRFSAERPKGSFSTLEIQRTEQGDSAMYLCASSRRGKYSPLHFGNGTRLTVT.

The rearrangement links TRBV28 to TRBJ1-2; D is unresolved. The CDR3 loop spans 14 amino acids. Germline V gene lookup returns CDR1 MDHEN and CDR2 SYDVKM. Trimming cost V 5 bases and J 8 bases, with 18 bases left between them. This chain's CDR3 is CASSPRTWRWGYTF. In DNA, the CDR3 is TGTGCCAGCAGTCCTCGGACTTGGCGCTGGGGCTACACCTTC.

The rearrangement links TRBV10-3 to TRBJ1-6; 11 nucleotides agree with TRBD1. Per germline, CDR1 ENHRY and CDR2 SYGVKD. The V segment lost 5 bases and the J segment 9 bases; nucleotides outside the gene matches: 3. This CDR3 comprises 14 residues. CDR3 bases: TGTGCCATCAGTAGGGACAGGGGGAGTTCACCCCTCCACTTT. Protein sequence: CAISRDRGSSPLHF.

This clonotype has a handful of counts. This sequence joins TRBV20-1 and TRBJ2-5, with D perhaps matching TRBD1 (6 bases). V lost 6 bases and J lost 13, with 12 bases in between. Germline-derived CDR1 and CDR2 are DFQATT and SNEGSKA (reference sequence). This CDR3 contains 9 residues. The CDR3 nucleotides read TGCAGTGCGAGGGGACAACGGTACTTC. Translating it yields CSARGQRYF.

The chain combines TRBV20-1 with TRBJ1-6, with 9 bases that match TRBD1. From germline, CDR1 is DFQATT and CDR2 SNEGSKA (reference sequence). This CDR3 spans 14 amino acids. The V gene end was trimmed by 5 bases and the J gene end by 9 bases; junction bases not matched to a gene: 8. In DNA form, the CDR3 reads TGCAGTGCTCGGACCGGGACAGGGCGTTCACCCCTCCACTTT. Translating gives CSARTGTGRSPLHF.

For this clonotype: A read error is possible here, since a much larger clone lies one base away. The genes are TRBV14 and TRBJ1-2, with D possibly being TRBD1 (5 bases). Germline CDR1 reads SGHDN; CDR2 reads FVKESK. The CDR3 contains 15 residues. The CDR3 coding sequence is TGTGCCAGCAGCAAAGATCTTGGAGGGGTCTATGGCTACACCTTC. This codes for CASSKDLGGVYGYTF.

The chain is built from TRBV9 and TRBJ1-2; D ambiguous. CDR1 SGDLS and CDR2 YYNGEE come from the germline V gene. V was pared by 4 bases and J by 5 bases, with 18 bases between. This CDR3 has 15 amino acids. CDR3 region: CASSFLPELKYGYTF. CDR3 DNA: TGTGCCAGCAGCTTTTTACCGGAGCTTAAATATGGCTACACCTTC.

In this sample, this clonotype turned up many times. CDR3 in amino acids: CASSPRAHSQETQYF. The CDR3 DNA reads as TGTGCCAGCAGCCCGCGGGCGCATAGCCAAGAGACCCAGTACTTC. V usage is TRBV7-2 and J usage is TRBJ2-5; D possibly corresponds to TRBD2 (5 bases). V lost 5 bases and J 1 base, leaving 14 bases between the germline ends. Germline CDR1 and CDR2: SGHTA and FQGNSA. The length of the CDR3 is 15 residues.

This clonotype came up many times. The V call is TRBV19, the J call TRBJ1-1; TRBD1 aligns across 9 bases. V dropped 10 bases and J dropped 4; count of bases not matched to a gene: 7. CDR1 LNHDA and CDR2 SQIVND come from the germline V gene (reference sequence). This CDR3 contains 13 residues. The CDR3 is CATSDRGGTEAFF. In nucleotides, the CDR3 is TGTGCCACCTCCGACAGGGGGGGCACTGAAGCTTTCTTT.

The V call is TRBV7-9, the J call TRBJ2-5; a weak D match, TRBD2 (5 bases). V lost 3 bases to trimming and J lost 1 base, with 12 bases between them. CDR1 and CDR2 from the germline V gene are SEHNR and FQNEAQ (reference sequence). This CDR3 contains 15 residues. DNA for the CDR3: TGTGCCAGCAGCTTGTATCCGGGAACCCAAGAGACCCAGTACTTC. Its protein is CASSLYPGTQETQYF.

This clonotype was seen ten or more times. This chain connects TRBV2 to TRBJ1-5; D gene ambiguous. The V gene's germline CDR1 is SNHLY and CDR2 FYNNEI. The V gene lost 3 bases and the J gene lost 7 bases, with 4 bases spanning the gap. The CDR3 has 11 amino acids. The DNA of the CDR3 is TGTGCCAGCAGTGATCCGCAGCCCCAGCATTTT. Residues: CASSDPQPQHF. Drawing the rest from reference TRBV2 and TRBJ1-5, the complete variable domain is EPEVTQTPSHQVTQMGQEVILRCVPISNHLYFYWYRQILGQKVEFLVSFYNNEISEKSEIFDDQFSVERPDGSNFTLKIRSTKLEDSAMYFCASSDPQPQHFGDGTRLSIL.

This clonotype has only a few counts. This chain uses TRBV20-1 with TRBJ2-7, with 7 positions matching TRBD2. This CDR3 has 16 amino acids. Germline trimming cut 0 bases from V and 6 bases from J; bases unmatched to any gene: 14. CDR1 is DFQATT and CDR2 is SNEGSKA in the germline V gene (reference sequence). CDR3 residues: CSARDWGGQGRGEQYF. Written as DNA, the CDR3 is TGCAGTGCTAGAGATTGGGGAGGGCAGGGAAGAGGCGAGCAGTACTTC.

This clonotype was detected ten times or more. The V and J genes are TRBV11-2 and TRBJ2-6; possibly TRBD1 or TRBD2 for D (5 bases each). Germline values: CDR1 SGHAT, CDR2 FQNNGV. The CDR3 is made up of 19 amino acids. The ends were cut back, 2 bases at V and 4 bases at J, with 21 bases in the middle. This CDR3 is CASSLFGLRSGRGANVLTF. DNA of the CDR3: TGTGCCAGCAGCTTATTTGGACTTCGCTCAGGGCGGGGGGCCAACGTCCTGACTTTC.

The genes are TRBV9 and TRBJ2-7; D is possibly TRBD1 or TRBD2 (6 bases each). The CDR3 extends over 17 amino acids. The germline V gene has CDR1 SGDLS and CDR2 YYNGEE. Trimming cost V 3 bases and J 6 bases, with 25 bases left between them. The DNA for the CDR3 is TGTGCCAGCAGCGCGTCCCAGCGAGGGTCGGGGGCCGCCGAGCAGTACTTC. It is translated as CASSASQRGSGAAEQYF.

The rearrangement joins TRBV7-2 to TRBJ1-4; 7 bases align to TRBD1. V was clipped by 5 bases and J by 8 bases; unmatched bases: 14. The CDR3 length is 16 residues. Germline CDR1 is SGHTA and CDR2 is FQGNSA. For the CDR3, the DNA is TGTGCCAGCAGCGAGGCCCGGGGGACAGTGAAAGAAAAACTGTTTTTT. Translation: CASSEARGTVKEKLFF.

In nucleotides, the CDR3 is TGCAGTGCACCGACTACCTCTGCCTACGAGCAGTACTTC. Translating gives CSAPTTSAYEQYF. The chain links TRBV20-1 to TRBJ2-7, with a weak D call TRBD2 (5 bases). V was cut by 6 bases and J by 2 bases, with 14 bases left in between. This CDR3 has 13 amino acids. Germline V gene sequence: CDR1 DFQATT, CDR2 SNEGSKA (reference sequence).

Comment on this clonotype: The conserved final phenylalanine or tryptophan is absent from the CDR3, which likely points to a read error. This CDR3 reads CAISERSESSYEQYL. The DNA for the CDR3 is TGTGCCATCAGTGAGAGGTCCGAAAGCTCCTACGAGCAGTACCTC. This chain joins TRBV10-3 and TRBJ2-7; no clear D. Germline CDR1 is ENHRY and CDR2 is SYGVKD. V dropped 2 bases and J dropped 0 bases, with 11 bases sitting between them. CDR3 size: 15 residues.

This chain uses TRBV29-1 with TRBJ1-1, with a weak D call TRBD1 (5 bases). Deletions cut 8 bases from V and 1 base from J, with 14 bases between. The CDR3 has 13 residues. Germline CDR1 SQVTM, CDR2 ANQGSEA. Here the CDR3 reads CSPAGQPNTEAFF. In DNA form, the CDR3 reads TGCAGCCCGGCAGGGCAGCCGAACACTGAAGCTTTCTTT.

Only a few counts were recorded for this clonotype. V gene TRBV4-1 combines with J gene TRBJ2-7; D unresolved. Germline V gives CDR1 MGHRA, CDR2 YSYEKL. With 1 base removed from V and 6 bases from J, the gap between germline ends came to 10 bases. This CDR3 is built from 13 residues. CDR3 in amino acids: CASSQVLAFEQYF. The DNA of the CDR3 is TGCGCCAGCAGCCAAGTATTAGCATTCGAGCAGTACTTC.

The chain is built from TRBV4-1 and TRBJ2-7; 7 nucleotides match TRBD1. This CDR3 comprises 14 residues. J gave up 4 bases and V 2 bases, and 5 bases lay outside the gene matches. Germline CDR1 MGHRA, CDR2 YSYEKL. In nucleotides, the CDR3 is TGCGCCAGCAGCCAAACACAGGGGCGGTACGAGCAGTACTTC. It is translated as CASSQTQGRYEQYF.

This chain uses TRBV7-3 with TRBJ1-5, with unresolved D. Germline loops: CDR1 SGHTA, CDR2 FQGTGA. This CDR3 is built from 16 residues. V was pared by 1 base and J by 2 bases, with 12 bases between. The CDR3 sequence: CASSLRGGRGNQPQHF. CDR3 DNA sequence: TGTGCCAGCAGCTTAAGAGGAGGGAGGGGCAATCAGCCCCAGCATTTT.

This clonotype was counted ten times or more. The rearrangement uses TRBV5-1 and TRBJ2-7; 8 bases fit TRBD2. CDR1 and CDR2 from the germline V gene are SGHRS and YFSETQ. This CDR3 has 16 amino acids. Trimming removed 4 bases from V and 0 bases from J; junction bases left unmatched: 9. The CDR3 protein is CASSLIAGIRSYEQYF. CDR3 DNA sequence: TGCGCCAGCAGCCTCATAGCGGGGATCCGCTCCTACGAGCAGTACTTC. Filled out from reference TRBV5-1 and TRBJ2-7, the complete variable domain reads KAGVTQTPRYLIKTRGQQVTLSCSPISGHRSVSWYQQTPGQGLQFLFEYFSETQRNKGNFPGRFSGRQFSNSRSEMNVSTLELGDSALYLCASSLIAGIRSYEQYFGPGTRLTVT.

This clonotype has a count of ten or more. The CDR3 sequence is CASRVTATNEKLFF. In nucleotides, the CDR3 is TGTGCCAGTCGCGTGACAGCAACTAATGAAAAACTGTTTTTT. The chain is built from TRBV19 and TRBJ1-4; a weak D match, TRBD1 (5 bases). V lost 8 bases and J 0 bases, leaving 10 bases between the germline ends. This CDR3 spans 14 amino acids. Germline V gene lookup returns CDR1 LNHDA and CDR2 SQIVND (reference sequence).

This clonotype was counted a few times. V is TRBV30 and J is TRBJ2-7; tentatively, D is TRBD1 or TRBD2 (5 bases each). Germline CDR1 reads GTSNPN; CDR2 reads SVGIG (reference sequence). Between the trimmed V and J ends, which lost 2 bases and 10 bases, there was a span of 12 bases. The CDR3 runs to 11 residues. The CDR3 loop is CAWSPRDRQYF. The DNA of the CDR3 is TGTGCCTGGAGTCCCAGGGACCGACAGTACTTC.